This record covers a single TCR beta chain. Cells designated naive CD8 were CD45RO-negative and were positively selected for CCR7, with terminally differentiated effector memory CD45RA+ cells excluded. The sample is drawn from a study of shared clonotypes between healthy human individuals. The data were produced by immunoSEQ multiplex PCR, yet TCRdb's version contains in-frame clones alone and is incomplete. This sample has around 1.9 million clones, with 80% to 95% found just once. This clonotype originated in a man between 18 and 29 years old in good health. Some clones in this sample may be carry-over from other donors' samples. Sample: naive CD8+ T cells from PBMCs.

This chain's CDR3 is CASSRPLQGGTSSYNEQFF. The CDR3 DNA is TGTGCCAGCAGTCGTCCATTGCAGGGGGGGACCTCCTCCTACAATGAGCAGTTCTTC. The genes are TRBV27 and TRBJ2-1; tentatively, D is TRBD1 or TRBD2 (7 bases each). The CDR3 has 19 amino acids. CDR1 MNHEY and CDR2 SMNVEV come from the germline V gene (reference sequence). Trimming pared 5 bases from V and 0 bases from J, leaving 23 bases between.